A selection of T cell receptor beta chains follows, all from one sample in a study of T cells in Graves' hyperthyroidism and ophthalmopathy. MiXCR was run by TCRdb on the multiplex PCR reads, yielding one entry per CDR3 protein. Among fewer than 550,000 distinct CDR3 sequences, approximately 14% were seen once, and the ten largest hold 13% to 15%. Sequenced input: blood. The source is a woman aged 18-29 years with Graves' hyperthyroidism. Each CDR3 is given with its conserved first and last residue. The D gene is left open where the match is weak. The size field is filled for only some rows; it gives once, few, many or a size class.

J: TRBJ1-5; size: few; D: -; V: TRBV7-9; DNA: TGTGCCAGCCCCAGTTGGATTCAGCCCCAGCATTTT; CDR3: CASPSWIQPQHF
J: TRBJ2-1; size: many; D: -; V: TRBV20-1; DNA: TGCAGTGCTAGTAACCGTCTTGCCTACAATGAGCAGTTCTTC; CDR3: CSASNRLAYNEQFF
J: TRBJ2-1; size: many; D: -; V: TRBV4-2; DNA: TGTGCCAGCAGCCCTGGTGCGGCCGTCTCCTACAATGAGCAGTTCTTC; CDR3: CASSPGAAVSYNEQFF
J: TRBJ1-6; size: few; D: -; V: TRBV28; DNA: TGTGCCAGCAGGCCAGGGATTAAGCATTCACCCCTCCACTTT; CDR3: CASRPGIKHSPLHF
J: TRBJ2-7; size: -; D: TRBD2; V: TRBV6-1; DNA: TGTGCCAGCAGTCCCGGACTAGCGGGAGAACACGAGCAGTACTTC; CDR3: CASSPGLAGEHEQYF
J: TRBJ2-7; size: -; D: TRBD2; V: TRBV14; DNA: TGTGCCAGCAGCCGCCATCCCGGGACTAGTACCTACGAGCAGTACTTC; CDR3: CASSRHPGTSTYEQYF
J: TRBJ2-1; size: few; D: TRBD2; V: TRBV9; DNA: TGTGCCAGCAGCGTACCCTTAGCGGGAGGGCCAAAATCCAATGAGCAGTTCTTC; CDR3: CASSVPLAGGPKSNEQFF
J: TRBJ2-1; size: many; D: -; V: TRBV20-1; DNA: TGCAGTGCCCCGCCCCCCTCCATAAAACTTTACAATGAGCAGTTCTTC; CDR3: CSAPPPSIKLYNEQFF
J: TRBJ1-2; size: many; D: TRBD1; V: TRBV28; DNA: TGTGCCAGCAGTGTGGGACAGGGAAGGAGTGGCTACACCTTC; CDR3: CASSVGQGRSGYTF
J: TRBJ2-7; size: many; D: -; V: TRBV12-3/TRBV12-4; DNA: TGTGCCAGCAGTTTCTCAGTTGGGAACGAGCAGTACTTC; CDR3: CASSFSVGNEQYF
J: TRBJ1-2; size: -; D: TRBD1; V: TRBV7-9; DNA: TGTGCCAGCAGCTTACTCCGACAGGGGGCTAACTATGGCTACACCTTC; CDR3: CASSLLRQGANYGYTF
J: TRBJ1-6; size: many; D: -; V: TRBV11-3; DNA: TGTGCCAGCAGCTTAGACTCCTATAATTCACCCCTCCACTTT; CDR3: CASSLDSYNSPLHF
J: TRBJ1-5; size: -; D: -; V: TRBV7-9; DNA: TGTGCCAGCAGCTCTGGCCCGGCAGGCCCGGACCAGCCCCAGCATTTT; CDR3: CASSSGPAGPDQPQHF
J: TRBJ2-1; size: -; D: TRBD2; V: TRBV7-8; DNA: TGTGCCAGCAGCTTAGGGACTAGCGGAGTTGGACGGCAGTTCTTC; CDR3: CASSLGTSGVGRQFF